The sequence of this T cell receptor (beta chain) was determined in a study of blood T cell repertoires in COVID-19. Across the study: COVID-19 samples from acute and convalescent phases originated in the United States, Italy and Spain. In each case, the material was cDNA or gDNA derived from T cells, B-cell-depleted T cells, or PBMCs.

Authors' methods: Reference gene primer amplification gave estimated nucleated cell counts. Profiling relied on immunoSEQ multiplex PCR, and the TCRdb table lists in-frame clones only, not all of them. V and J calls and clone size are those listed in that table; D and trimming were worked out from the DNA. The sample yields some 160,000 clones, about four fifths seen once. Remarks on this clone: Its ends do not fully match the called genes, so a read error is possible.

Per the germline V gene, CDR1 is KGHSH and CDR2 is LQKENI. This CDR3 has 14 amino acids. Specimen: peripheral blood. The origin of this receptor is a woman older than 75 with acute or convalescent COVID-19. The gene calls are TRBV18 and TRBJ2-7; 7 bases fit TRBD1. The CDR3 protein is CASSPPDRLYEQYF. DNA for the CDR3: TGTGCCAGCTCTCCACCGGACAGGCTCTACGAGCAGTACTTC.